The 4 T cell receptor beta chains listed next were all sequenced from one sample in a study of CXCR3-negative and CXCR3-positive naive CD8 T cells. Study outcomes and limitations: CXCR3-negative naive cells had less hydrophobic TRB CDR3s than did CXCR3-positive naive cells.

Their antigens remain unidentified. The TRB libraries of cDNA were built by UMI-labeled 5' RACE. From the 5' RACE reads, TCRdb lists one entry per CDR3 protein and no DNA. Its clone listing holds about 110,000 distinct CDR3 sequences. Input material: naive CXCR3+ CD8+ T cells from blood. Subset defined: CD45RO-CCR7+CD27+CD95- naive CD8+ T cells expressing CXCR3 (TNR3+). The receptors stem from a human donor in good health. Some clones in this sample may be carry-over from other donors' samples.

The chain carries TRBV2 and TRBJ2-1; TCRdb reports TRBD1, a call that lacks DNA to check it against. CDR3 length: 15 amino acids. Germline V CDR1 and CDR2: SNHLY, FYNNEI. CDR3 sequence: CASGRLGQGLNEQFF.

This chain links TRBV11-1 with TRBJ2-3; TCRdb's assignment of TRBD2 cannot be checked, as there is no DNA. Germline CDR1 is SGHAT and CDR2 is FQDESV (reference sequence). This CDR3 is 16 amino acids long. CDR3 in amino acids: CASSLVTSGSTDTQYF.

The genes are TRBV5-1 and TRBJ2-1; lacking DNA, the TRBD2 call made by TCRdb goes unchecked. CDR1 and CDR2 from the germline V gene are SGHRS and YFSETQ. This CDR3 has 16 amino acids. CDR3 region: CASSLGLAGGPSEQFF.

This sequence joins TRBV7-9 and TRBJ1-1; TCRdb returns TRBD1, unconfirmable since there is no DNA. The CDR3 totals 15 residues. Germline V lookup: CDR1 SEHNR, CDR2 FQNEAQ (reference sequence). This CDR3 is CASSPQQGMGTEAFF.